This passage covers 19 T cell receptor beta chains from one sample sequenced in a study of cytotoxic CD8 clonotypes in ibrutinib-treated CLL (dated by TCRdb to 2020 to 2023). Library construction relied on the immunoSEQ multiplex PCR assay. As stored in TCRdb, this immuneACCESS dataset retains in-frame rearrangements with V and J assigned. A fraction of the clones does not appear; measured against another copy, unresolved V genes explain less than half of the discrepancy, and the remainder lacks a known reason. The sample has about 310,000 clones on record, approximately 80% of them singletons. Of the sample, 6.5% to 8% is held by the ten largest clones. This specimen was PBMCs, taken before ibrutinib treatment. These receptors came from a human donor with chronic lymphocytic leukemia.

The chain combines TRBV28 with TRBJ1-4; D unresolved. Trimming removed 4 bases from V and 6 bases from J, with 18 bases in between. The CDR3 is 16 residues long. Germline values: CDR1 MDHEN, CDR2 SYDVKM. CDR3 residues: CASSSPSGSLDEKLFF. In DNA form, the CDR3 reads TGTGCCAGCAGTTCGCCCTCGGGCAGTTTGGATGAAAAACTGTTTTTT. The whole variable domain, remainder taken from reference TRBV28 and TRBJ1-4, is DVKVTQSSRYLVKRTGEKVFLECVQDMDHENMFWYRQDPGLGLRLIYFSYDVKMKEKGDIPEGYSVSREKKERFSLILESASTNQTSMYLCASSSPSGSLDEKLFFGSGTQLSVL.

The chain combines TRBV7-8 with TRBJ1-5; D gene ambiguous. The V end was cut by 5 bases, the J end by 7 bases, with 18 bases between. Germline V gene data show CDR1 as SGHVS and CDR2 as FQNEAQ. This CDR3 is 15 amino acids long. The CDR3 loop is CASSPRGVGGQPQHF. The CDR3 region has the DNA TGTGCCAGCAGCCCCCGCGGGGTCGGAGGGCAGCCCCAGCATTTT.

This clone was seen a handful of times. V is TRBV27 and J is TRBJ1-1; D is ambiguous. Germline CDR1 MNHEY, CDR2 SMNVEV (reference sequence). The CDR3 contains 12 residues. Trimming stripped 1 base from V and 4 bases from J, with 4 bases between. DNA of the CDR3: TGTGCCAGCAGTTTATTGGGCACTGAAGCTTTCTTT. Translating it yields CASSLLGTEAFF.

The V call is TRBV13, the J call TRBJ1-1, with D perhaps TRBD1 (5 bases). The CDR3 runs 14 residues. V was trimmed by 5 bases and J by 2 bases, leaving 12 bases between them. Germline V gene data show CDR1 as PRHDT and CDR2 as FYEKMQ (reference sequence). This chain's CDR3 is CASSPRRGNTEAFF. The CDR3 bases are TGTGCCAGCAGCCCCCGGAGGGGAAACACTGAAGCTTTCTTT.

The V and J genes are TRBV4-1 and TRBJ2-2; 8 bases align to TRBD1. This CDR3 spans 17 amino acids. In germline, CDR1 is MGHRA, CDR2 YSYEKL. V was pared by 8 bases and J by 5 bases, with 16 bases of the junction left unmatched. The CDR3 protein is CASRRGRTGIGTGELFF. The CDR3 DNA is TGCGCCAGCCGCAGAGGGAGGACAGGGATCGGGACCGGGGAGCTGTTTTTT.

V usage is TRBV21-1 and J usage is TRBJ2-7; the table's D gene call, TRBD2, was not cross checked with the DNA. TRBV21-1 is tagged as a pseudogene. The CDR3 has 11 residues. The CDR3 coding sequence is TGTGCCAGGGGAGGGGACGGCGAGCAGTACTTC. Protein product: CARGGDGEQYF.

In this sample, this clone turned up once. In DNA form, the CDR3 reads TGTGCCAGCAGCTTAGTAAGCACCGGGGAGCTGTTTTTT. This codes for CASSLVSTGELFF. The genes are TRBV11-3 and TRBJ2-2, with D unclear. This CDR3 region has 13 residues. V was pared by 1 base and J by 4 bases, with 4 bases between. The germline V gene has CDR1 SGHNT and CDR2 YENEEA.

V gene TRBV18 combines with J gene TRBJ1-4; no clear D. Per germline, CDR1 KGHSH and CDR2 LQKENI. Trimming stripped 5 bases from V and 5 bases from J, with 15 bases between. This CDR3 is built from 15 residues. In DNA form, the CDR3 reads TGTGCCAGCTCAGACTCCACCTACCCCAATGAAAAACTGTTTTTT. Protein sequence: CASSDSTYPNEKLFF.

The chain joins TRBV9 to TRBJ2-6; maybe TRBD1 (6 bases). V lost 4 bases, J lost 0 bases, and 14 bases lay in between. CDR1 is SGDLS and CDR2 is YYNGEE in the germline V gene. The CDR3 extends over 17 amino acids. The CDR3 DNA follows: TGTGCCAGCAGCCCTACTCTACAGGGCTCTGGGGCCAACGTCCTGACTTTC. Residues: CASSPTLQGSGANVLTF.

The chain recombines TRBV9 with TRBJ2-7; 9 positions match TRBD1. CDR3 size: 14 residues. Germline assignment: CDR1 SGDLS and CDR2 YYNGEE. J gave up 2 bases and V 3 bases, and 3 bases lay outside the gene matches. The DNA for the CDR3 is TGTGCCAGCAGCGCGGACAGGGGACCCTACGAGCAGTACTTC. Protein: CASSADRGPYEQYF.

The chain couples TRBV27 to TRBJ1-2; D is uncertain. The V gene lost 10 bases and the J gene lost 0 bases, with 6 bases spanning the gap. Per the germline V gene, CDR1 is MNHEY and CDR2 is SMNVEV (reference sequence). This CDR3 is built from 11 residues. This chain's CDR3 is CATVANYGYTF. The CDR3 DNA reads TGTGCCACCGTAGCTAACTATGGCTACACCTTC.

The rearrangement joins TRBV6-5 to TRBJ1-3; D gene ambiguous. The germline V gene has CDR1 MNHEY and CDR2 SVGAGI. V gave up 0 bases and J gave up 1 base, with 1 base separating them. This CDR3 is 13 amino acids long. The CDR3: CASSYSSGNTIYF. As DNA, the CDR3 is TGTGCCAGCAGTTACTCGTCTGGAAACACCATATATTTT.

This clone appeared many times. The chain couples TRBV2 to TRBJ2-2, with TRBD2 matching over 11 bases. The germline V gene has CDR1 SNHLY and CDR2 FYNNEI. The CDR3 loop spans 16 amino acids. Germline trimming cut 6 bases from V and 1 base from J; bases unmatched to any gene: 4. The DNA for the CDR3 is TGTGCCAGCAGGGTAACTAGCGGGAGGAACACCGGGGAGCTGTTTTTT. Protein sequence: CASRVTSGRNTGELFF.

The gene calls are TRBV19 and TRBJ2-5, with D tentatively TRBD1 (6 bases). The V gene's germline CDR1 is LNHDA and CDR2 SQIVND (reference sequence). Trimming shortened V by 5 bases and J by 5 bases, and 12 bases separated the two germline ends. The CDR3 is made up of 13 amino acids. DNA for the CDR3: TGTGCCAGTAGTGAAGGTCAGGGGGAGACCCAGTACTTC. Translation gives CASSEGQGETQYF.

V usage is TRBV7-2 and J usage is TRBJ2-1; TRBD2 aligns across 9 bases. Trimming removed 2 bases from V and 8 bases from J; junction bases left unmatched: 4. This CDR3 has 14 residues. CDR1 SGHTA and CDR2 FQGNSA come from the germline V gene. In DNA form, the CDR3 reads TGTGCCAGCAGCTTAAAGGGACTAGCCTATGAGCAGTTCTTC. Translating it yields CASSLKGLAYEQFF.

The chain combines TRBV10-3 with TRBJ2-7; possibly TRBD1 or TRBD2 for D (5 bases each). V was clipped by 2 bases and J by 4 bases, with 18 bases between them. This CDR3 contains 16 residues. Germline V lookup: CDR1 ENHRY, CDR2 SYGVKD. CDR3 in DNA: TGTGCCATCAGTGAGACGTCTAGGGGAGCTCCTTACGAGCAGTACTTC. Translating gives CAISETSRGAPYEQYF.

This chain links TRBV10-1 with TRBJ1-5, with a possible D match to TRBD1 (5 bases). Looked up from germline, CDR1 is WNHNN and CDR2 is SYGVQD (reference sequence). The CDR3 has 16 amino acids. Between the trimmed V and J ends, which lost 7 bases and 5 bases, there was a span of 21 bases. CDR3 loop: CASNIPQGPPDQPQHF. Here the CDR3 DNA reads TGCGCCAGCAACATACCCCAGGGACCCCCAGATCAGCCCCAGCATTTT.

This clone is a singleton in its sample. The gene calls are TRBV6-5 and TRBJ2-2, with TRBD1 matching 7 bases. The CDR3 spans 13 residues. Germline loops: CDR1 MNHEY, CDR2 SVGAGI. V lost 8 bases and J lost 7; bases outside the gene matches: 7. Here the CDR3 DNA reads TGTGCCAGCGCAAGGCGACAGGGCGGGGAGCTGTTTTTT. Amino acids: CASARRQGGELFF.

V gene TRBV11-3 combines with J gene TRBJ2-1, with 12 bases identical to TRBD2. The CDR3 is 18 amino acids. Trimming removed 6 bases from V and 0 bases from J; junction bases left unmatched: 9. Per germline, CDR1 SGHNT and CDR2 YENEEA. The CDR3 DNA follows: TGTGCCAGCAGTTATGGACTAGCGGGGCGGAGCTCCTACAATGAGCAGTTCTTC. This gives the protein CASSYGLAGRSSYNEQFF.